The subject of this entry is one T cell receptor beta chain. The data were obtained in a study of cytomegalovirus exposure and HLA in healthy donors. The PCR employed 60 Vbeta primers together with 13 Jbeta primers. Produced via immunoSEQ multiplex PCR; TCRdb's table is partial and in-frame only. The table has about 130,000 clones, over 60% seen once. This sequence was found in a male donor in good health and CMV-seropositive. Sequencing was performed on PBMCs.

CDR3 coding DNA: TGTGCCAGTAGTATAGATCTCGGAGGATACGAGCAGTACTTC. Residues: CASSIDLGGYEQYF. This sequence joins TRBV19 and TRBJ2-7; D might be TRBD2 (5 bases). The CDR3 runs 14 residues. CDR1 and CDR2 (germline): LNHDA, SQIVND (reference sequence). V lost 0 bases and J 4 bases, leaving 10 bases between the germline ends.